The sequence of this TCR beta chain was determined in a study of T-cell reconstitution after alpha-beta-depleted transplantation in children. Germline values: CDR1 MNHNS, CDR2 SASEGT. This CDR3 spans 14 amino acids. J gave up 4 bases and V 6 bases, and 5 bases lay outside the gene matches. Unique molecular identifiers tagged the TCRbeta library. Each CDR3 protein gets one entry after TCRdb re-called the PCR reads with MiXCR. The data contain some 530,000 distinct CDR3 sequences, 9.5% to 15% of them singletons. This TCR derives from a human donor who donated a stem cell graft to a child with combined immunodeficiency. The material sequenced was PBMCs from the stem cell graft donor, taken from the stem cell graft. J is TRBJ2-3 and V is TRBV6-1; 9 nucleotides match TRBD1. The CDR3 DNA sequence: TGTGCCAGCAGAGGACAGGGGACGGCAGATACGCAGTATTTT. It specifies CASRGQGTADTQYF.